This T cell receptor beta chain was captured in a study of blood T cell repertoires in COVID-19. Study summary: Sites across the United States, Italy and Spain contributed samples from acute and convalescent COVID-19.

Sequencing was performed with immunoSEQ multiplex PCR; in TCRdb, only in-frame clones are kept and a portion is missing. The sample lists roughly 34,000 clones, less than 95% occurring once. Germline CDR1 reads SGHDT; CDR2 reads YYEEEE. The CDR3 runs 15 residues. V dropped 0 bases and J dropped 10; count of bases not matched to a gene: 3. The sample holds one count of this clone. The TCR was taken from a man of 80 years or more with acute or convalescent COVID-19. The J gene is TRBJ2-2, the V gene TRBV5-6; 13 bases map to TRBD2. The sequenced material came from peripheral blood. This chain's CDR3 is CASSLGGLAGSELFF. CDR3 coding DNA: TGTGCCAGCAGCTTGGGGGGACTAGCGGGGTCGGAGCTGTTTTTT.